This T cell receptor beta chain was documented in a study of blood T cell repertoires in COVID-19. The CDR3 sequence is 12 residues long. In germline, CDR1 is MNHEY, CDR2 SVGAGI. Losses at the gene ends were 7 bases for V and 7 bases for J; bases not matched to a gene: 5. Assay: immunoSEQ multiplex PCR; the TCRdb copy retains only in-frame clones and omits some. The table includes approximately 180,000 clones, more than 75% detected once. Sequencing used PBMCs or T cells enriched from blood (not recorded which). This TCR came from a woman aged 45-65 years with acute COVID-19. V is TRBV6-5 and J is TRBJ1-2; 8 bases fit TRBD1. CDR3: CASTPDRVGYTF. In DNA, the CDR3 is TGTGCCAGCACCCCGGACAGGGTTGGCTACACCTTC.